This T cell receptor beta chain was sequenced for a study of human T cells and chemical hapten exposure. This clonotype came up many times. Via MiXCR, TCRdb re-called the RACE reads, giving one row per CDR3 protein. The table shows 180,000 or so distinct CDR3 sequences, with roughly 15% occurring only once. Time point: patch test 1, 2 weeks after DPC sensitization. The treatment is: therapeutic diphenylcyclopropenone sensitization with weekly scalp DPC. The CDR3 runs 15 residues. The V segment lost 4 bases and the J segment 9 bases; nucleotides outside the gene matches: 10. CDR1 LGHDT and CDR2 YNNKEL come from the germline V gene (reference sequence).

The clonotype was recovered from a woman aged 30 to 39 with alopecia areata. Some clones in this sample may be carry-over from other donors' samples. This chain connects TRBV3-1 to TRBJ2-1; 9 bases align to TRBD2. The material was whole blood, obtained in connection with sensitization to the hapten diphenylcyclopropenone (DPC). The CDR3 protein is CASSLSGTSNGEQFF. CDR3 DNA sequence: TGTGCCAGCAGCCTTTCCGGGACTAGCAACGGTGAGCAGTTCTTC.